This T cell receptor beta chain was profiled in a study of T cell responses to AZD1222 COVID-19 vaccine. General study results and limits: It was only after the peak T cell response that any repertoires were sampled.

Trimming cost V 4 bases and J 8 bases, with 18 bases left between them. CDR1 and CDR2 from the germline V gene are SGHNT and YYREEE (reference sequence). This CDR3 region has 14 residues. This clone was observed a single time. Its antigen is undetermined. Clones were read by immunoSEQ multiplex PCR, and TCRdb kept only the in-frame ones, dropping some. The sample has some 130,000 clones, roughly 89% seen once. The starting material was peripheral blood, obtained on day 0 of AZD1222 vaccination. This clonotype was obtained from an adult in good health. V gene TRBV5-4 combines with J gene TRBJ1-2; D perhaps matches TRBD1 (5 bases). Here the CDR3 reads CASSHGRGTEGYTF. Written as DNA, the CDR3 is TGTGCCAGCAGCCATGGCCGGGGGACGGAAGGCTACACCTTC.